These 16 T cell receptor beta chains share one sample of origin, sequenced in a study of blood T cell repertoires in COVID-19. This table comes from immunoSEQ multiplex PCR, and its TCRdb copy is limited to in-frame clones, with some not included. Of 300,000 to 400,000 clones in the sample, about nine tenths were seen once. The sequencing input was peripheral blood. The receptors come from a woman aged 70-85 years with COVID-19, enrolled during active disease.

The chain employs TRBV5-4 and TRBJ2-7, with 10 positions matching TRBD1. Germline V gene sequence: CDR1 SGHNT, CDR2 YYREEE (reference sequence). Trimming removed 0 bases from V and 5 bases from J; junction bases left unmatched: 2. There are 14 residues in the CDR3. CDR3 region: CASSLVGTGDEQYF. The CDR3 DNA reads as TGTGCCAGCAGCTTGGTTGGGACAGGGGACGAGCAGTACTTC.

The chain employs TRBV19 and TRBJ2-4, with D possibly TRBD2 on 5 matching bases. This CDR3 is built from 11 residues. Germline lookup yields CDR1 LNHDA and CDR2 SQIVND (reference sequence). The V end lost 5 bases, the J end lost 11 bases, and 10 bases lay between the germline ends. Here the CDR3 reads CASSGTAVQYF. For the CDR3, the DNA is TGTGCCAGTAGTGGCACAGCGGTTCAGTACTTC.

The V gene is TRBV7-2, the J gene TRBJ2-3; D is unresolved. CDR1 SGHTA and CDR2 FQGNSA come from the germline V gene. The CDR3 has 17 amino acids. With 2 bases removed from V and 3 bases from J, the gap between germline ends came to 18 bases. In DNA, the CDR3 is TGTGCCAGCAGCTTAAGGCACTACGTTGGTAGAACAGATACGCAGTATTTT. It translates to CASSLRHYVGRTDTQYF.

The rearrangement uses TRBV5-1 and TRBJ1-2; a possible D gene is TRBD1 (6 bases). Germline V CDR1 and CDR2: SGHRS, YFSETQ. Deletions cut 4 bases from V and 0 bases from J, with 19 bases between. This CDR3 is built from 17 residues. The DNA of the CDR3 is TGCGCCAGCAGCCCCAGCCCTGACAGGATAGCTAACTATGGCTACACCTTC. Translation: CASSPSPDRIANYGYTF.

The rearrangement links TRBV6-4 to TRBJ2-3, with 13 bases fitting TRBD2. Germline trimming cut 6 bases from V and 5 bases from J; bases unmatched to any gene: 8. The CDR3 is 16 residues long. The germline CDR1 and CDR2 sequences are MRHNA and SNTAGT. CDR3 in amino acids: CASSPTSGGAIDTQYF. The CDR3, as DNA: TGTGCCAGCAGCCCCACTAGCGGGGGGGCCATAGATACGCAGTATTTT.

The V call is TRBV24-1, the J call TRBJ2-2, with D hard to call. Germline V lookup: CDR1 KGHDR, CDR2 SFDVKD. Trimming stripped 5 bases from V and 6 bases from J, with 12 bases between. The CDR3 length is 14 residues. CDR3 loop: CATSVTDIPGELFF. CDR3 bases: TGTGCCACCAGTGTTACCGACATACCCGGGGAGCTGTTTTTT.

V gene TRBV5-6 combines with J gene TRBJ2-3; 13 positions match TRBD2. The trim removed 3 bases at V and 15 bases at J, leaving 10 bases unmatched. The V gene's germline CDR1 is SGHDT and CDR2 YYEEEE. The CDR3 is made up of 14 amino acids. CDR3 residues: CASSSLAGGPSKYF. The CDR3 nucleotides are TGTGCCAGCAGCTCACTAGCGGGGGGGCCGTCTAAATATTTT.

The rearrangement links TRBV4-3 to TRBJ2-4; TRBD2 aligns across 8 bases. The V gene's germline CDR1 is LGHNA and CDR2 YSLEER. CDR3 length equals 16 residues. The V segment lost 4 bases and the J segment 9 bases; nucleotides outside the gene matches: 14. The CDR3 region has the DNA TGCGCCAGCAGCCCGCTCTCCGGGACTAGTTCAGCCATTCAGTACTTC. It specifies CASSPLSGTSSAIQYF.

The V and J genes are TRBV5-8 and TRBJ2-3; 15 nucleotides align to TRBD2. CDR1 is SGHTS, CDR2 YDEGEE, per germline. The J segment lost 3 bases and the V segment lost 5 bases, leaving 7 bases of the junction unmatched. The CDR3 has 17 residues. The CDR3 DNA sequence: TGTGCCAGCAGGATCGGACTAGCGGGGGGGCTGACAGATACGCAGTATTTT. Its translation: CASRIGLAGGLTDTQYF.

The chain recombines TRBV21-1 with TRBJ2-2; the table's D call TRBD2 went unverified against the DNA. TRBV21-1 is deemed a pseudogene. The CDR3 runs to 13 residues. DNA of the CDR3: TGTCACCTAGAGGAGGGGAACACCGGGGAGCTGTTTTTT. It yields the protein CHLEEGNTGELFF.

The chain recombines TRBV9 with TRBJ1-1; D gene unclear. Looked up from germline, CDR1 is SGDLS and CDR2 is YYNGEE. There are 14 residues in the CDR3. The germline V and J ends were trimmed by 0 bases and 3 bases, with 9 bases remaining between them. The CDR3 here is CASSVGGKDTEAFF. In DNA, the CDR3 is TGTGCCAGCAGCGTAGGAGGGAAGGACACTGAAGCTTTCTTT.

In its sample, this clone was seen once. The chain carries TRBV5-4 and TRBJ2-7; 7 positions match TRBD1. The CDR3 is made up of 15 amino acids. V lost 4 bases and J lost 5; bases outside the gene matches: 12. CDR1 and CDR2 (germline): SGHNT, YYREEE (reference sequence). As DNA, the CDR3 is TGTGCCAGCAGCAATCCGGGACAGACGAAAAACGAGCAGTACTTC. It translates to CASSNPGQTKNEQYF.

The CDR3 sequence: CASSREGNQPQHF. CDR3 DNA: TGTGCCAGCAGTCGTGAGGGCAATCAGCCCCAGCATTTT. The chain joins TRBV12-3 or TRBV12-4 to TRBJ1-5; the D is unclear. The ends were cut back, 5 bases at V and 2 bases at J, with 7 bases in the middle. This CDR3 is 13 amino acids long.

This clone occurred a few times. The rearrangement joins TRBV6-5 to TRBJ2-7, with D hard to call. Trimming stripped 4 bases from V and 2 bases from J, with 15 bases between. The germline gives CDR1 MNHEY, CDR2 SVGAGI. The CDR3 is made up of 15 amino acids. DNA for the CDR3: TGTGCCAGCAGTTCCCCCCGCCGAGCCACCTACGAGCAGTACTTC. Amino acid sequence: CASSSPRRATYEQYF.

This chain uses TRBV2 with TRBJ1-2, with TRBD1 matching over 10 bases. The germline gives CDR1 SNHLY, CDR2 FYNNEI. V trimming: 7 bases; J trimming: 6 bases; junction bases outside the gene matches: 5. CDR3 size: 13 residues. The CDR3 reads CASTGTGVNGYTF. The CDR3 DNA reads TGTGCCAGCACCGGGACAGGGGTTAATGGCTACACCTTC. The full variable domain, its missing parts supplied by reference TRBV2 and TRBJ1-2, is EPEVTQTPSHQVTQMGQEVILRCVPISNHLYFYWYRQILGQKVEFLVSFYNNEISEKSEIFDDQFSVERPDGSNFTLKIRSTKLEDSAMYFCASTGTGVNGYTFGSGTRLTVV.

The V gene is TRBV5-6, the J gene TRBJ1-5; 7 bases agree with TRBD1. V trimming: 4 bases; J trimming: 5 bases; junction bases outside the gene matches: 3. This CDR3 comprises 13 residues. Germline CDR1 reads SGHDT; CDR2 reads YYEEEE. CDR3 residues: CASSAGTDQPQHF. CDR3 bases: TGTGCCAGCAGCGCTGGGACAGATCAGCCCCAGCATTTT.